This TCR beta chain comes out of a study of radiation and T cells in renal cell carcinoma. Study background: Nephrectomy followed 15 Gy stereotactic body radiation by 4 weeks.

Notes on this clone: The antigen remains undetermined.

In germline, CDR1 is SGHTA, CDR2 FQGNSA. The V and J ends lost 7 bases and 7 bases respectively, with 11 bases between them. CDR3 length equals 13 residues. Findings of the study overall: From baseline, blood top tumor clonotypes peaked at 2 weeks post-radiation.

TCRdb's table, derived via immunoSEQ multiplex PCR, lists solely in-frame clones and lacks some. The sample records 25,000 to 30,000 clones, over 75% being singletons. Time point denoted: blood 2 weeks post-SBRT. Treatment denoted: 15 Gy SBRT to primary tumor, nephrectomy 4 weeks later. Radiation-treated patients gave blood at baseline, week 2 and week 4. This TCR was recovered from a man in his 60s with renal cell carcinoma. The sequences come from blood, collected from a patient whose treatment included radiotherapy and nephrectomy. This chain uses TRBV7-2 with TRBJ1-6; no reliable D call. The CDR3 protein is CASTRSGNSPLHF. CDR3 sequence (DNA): TGTGCCAGCACCCGGAGCGGGAATTCACCCCTCCACTTT.